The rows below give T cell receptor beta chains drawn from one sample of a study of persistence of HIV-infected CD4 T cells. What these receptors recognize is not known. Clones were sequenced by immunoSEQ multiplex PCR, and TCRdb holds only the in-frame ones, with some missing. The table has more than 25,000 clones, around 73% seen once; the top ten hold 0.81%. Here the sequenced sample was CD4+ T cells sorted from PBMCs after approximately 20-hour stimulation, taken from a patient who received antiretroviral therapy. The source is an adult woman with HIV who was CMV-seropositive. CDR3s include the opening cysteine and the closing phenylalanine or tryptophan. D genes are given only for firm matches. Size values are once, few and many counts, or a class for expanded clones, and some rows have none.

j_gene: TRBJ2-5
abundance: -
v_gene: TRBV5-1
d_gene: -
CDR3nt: TGCGCCAGCAGCTTGACGGGCAACCCGCAAGAGACCCAGTACTTC
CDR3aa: CASSLTGNPQETQYF

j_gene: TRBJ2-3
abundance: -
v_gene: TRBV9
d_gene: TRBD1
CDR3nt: TGTGCCAGCAGCCCGCGGACAGGGACAGATACGCAGTATTTT
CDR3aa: CASSPRTGTDTQYF

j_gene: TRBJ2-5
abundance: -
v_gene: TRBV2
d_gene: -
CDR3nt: TGTGCCAGCAGTGGGGGAACGCGGCAAGAGACCCAGTACTTC
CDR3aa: CASSGGTRQETQYF

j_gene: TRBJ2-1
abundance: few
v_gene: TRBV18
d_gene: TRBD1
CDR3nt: TGTGCCAGCTCCCCTGGACAGGGTAGATACAATGAGCAGTTCTTC
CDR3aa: CASSPGQGRYNEQFF

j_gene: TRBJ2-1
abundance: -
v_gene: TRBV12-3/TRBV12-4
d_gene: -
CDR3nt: TGTGCCAGCAGACAAACAAATGAGCAGTTCTTC
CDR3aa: CASRQTNEQFF

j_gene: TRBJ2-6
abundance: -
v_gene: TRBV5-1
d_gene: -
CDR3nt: TGCGCCAGCAGCTTACAGGGCTCTGGGGCCAACGTCCTGACTTTC
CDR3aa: CASSLQGSGANVLTF

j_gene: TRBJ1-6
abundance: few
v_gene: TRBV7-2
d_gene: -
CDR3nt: TGTGCCAGCAGCTTAGGAGATAATCGGGGCCCCTCACCCCTCCACTTT
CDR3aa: CASSLGDNRGPSPLHF

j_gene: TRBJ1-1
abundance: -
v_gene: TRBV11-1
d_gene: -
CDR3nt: TGTGCCAGCAGCTTCTCCAACACTGAAGCTTTCTTT
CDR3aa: CASSFSNTEAFF

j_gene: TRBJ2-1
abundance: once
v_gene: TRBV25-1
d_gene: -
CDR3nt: TGTGCCAGCAGCCACCCGATCTACAATGAGCAGTTCTTC
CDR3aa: CASSHPIYNEQFF

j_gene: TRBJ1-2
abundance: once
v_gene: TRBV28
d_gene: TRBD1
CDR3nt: TGTGCCAGCAGTTTACTCACAGGGGGCGATGGCTACACCTTC
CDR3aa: CASSLLTGGDGYTF

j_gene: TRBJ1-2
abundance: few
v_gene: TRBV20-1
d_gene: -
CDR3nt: TGCAGTGCTAGTTCACAGGGTTTCTCCTATGGCTACACCTTC
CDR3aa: CSASSQGFSYGYTF

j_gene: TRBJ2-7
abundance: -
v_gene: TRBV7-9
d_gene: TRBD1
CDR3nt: TGTGCCAGCACCTTAGACGCGACAGGGGCCTACGAGCAGTACTTC
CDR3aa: CASTLDATGAYEQYF

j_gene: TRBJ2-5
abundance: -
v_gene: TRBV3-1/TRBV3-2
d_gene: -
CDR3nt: TGTGCCAGCAGCCACCTTTCCGAGACCCAGTACTTC
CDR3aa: CASSHLSETQYF

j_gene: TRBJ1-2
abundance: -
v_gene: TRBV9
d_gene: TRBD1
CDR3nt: TGTGCCAGCAGCACCGGGACAGGGGAGTATGGCTACACCTTC
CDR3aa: CASSTGTGEYGYTF

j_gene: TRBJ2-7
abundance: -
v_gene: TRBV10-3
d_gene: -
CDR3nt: TGTGCCATCACCAGGGGAGACGAGCAGTACTTC
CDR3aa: CAITRGDEQYF

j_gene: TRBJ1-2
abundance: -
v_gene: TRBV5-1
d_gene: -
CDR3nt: TGCGCCAGCAGCTTGGGATGGCAGGGTAATGGCTACACCTTC
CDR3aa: CASSLGWQGNGYTF

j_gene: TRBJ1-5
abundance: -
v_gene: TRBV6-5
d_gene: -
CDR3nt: TGTGCCAGCAGTTACGATAGCAATCAGCCCCAGCATTTT
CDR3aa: CASSYDSNQPQHF

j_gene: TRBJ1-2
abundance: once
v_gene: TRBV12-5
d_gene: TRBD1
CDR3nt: TGTGCTAGTGGTTTGGGGCTTCCGGGACAGAACTATGGCTACACCTTC
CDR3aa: CASGLGLPGQNYGYTF

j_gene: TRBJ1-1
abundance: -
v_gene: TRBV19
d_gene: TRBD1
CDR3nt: TGTGCCAGTAGTATTTGGGGAAGACAGGGGAACACTGAAGCTTTCTTT
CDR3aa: CASSIWGRQGNTEAFF

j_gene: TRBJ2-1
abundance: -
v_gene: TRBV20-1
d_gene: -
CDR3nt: TGCAGTGCTAGAGAGGGACCTAGGCCCGTCTTC
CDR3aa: CSAREGPRPVF

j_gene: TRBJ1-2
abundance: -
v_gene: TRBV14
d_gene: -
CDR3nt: TGTGCCAGCAGCCAAGGTCTCAGCGTCATTTATGGCTACACCTTC
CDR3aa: CASSQGLSVIYGYTF

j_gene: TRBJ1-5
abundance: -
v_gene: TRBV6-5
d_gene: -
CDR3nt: TGTGCCAGCAAAAGGGACTCCAAGGGCAATCAGCCCCAGCATTTT
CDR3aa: CASKRDSKGNQPQHF

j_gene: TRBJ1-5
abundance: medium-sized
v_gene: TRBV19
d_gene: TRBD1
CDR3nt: TGTGCCAGCATGACAGGGGGCGTTTCAGGTCAGCCCCAGCATTTT
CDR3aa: CASMTGGVSGQPQHF

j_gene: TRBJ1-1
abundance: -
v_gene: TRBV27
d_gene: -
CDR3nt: TGTGCCAGCAGGGGGCGGACTGAAGCTTTCTTT
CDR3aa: CASRGRTEAFF

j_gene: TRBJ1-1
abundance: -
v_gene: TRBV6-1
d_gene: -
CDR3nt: TGTGCCAGCAGTGAAGCCTTCGGGAGGGTGAACACTGAAGCTTTCTTT
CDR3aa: CASSEAFGRVNTEAFF

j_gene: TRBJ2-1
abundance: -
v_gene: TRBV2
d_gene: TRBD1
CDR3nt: TGTGCCAGCCTAATCCGGGACAGCAAAAACTCCTACAATGAGCAGTTCTTC
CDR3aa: CASLIRDSKNSYNEQFF

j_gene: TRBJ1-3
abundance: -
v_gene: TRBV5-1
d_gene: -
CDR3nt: TGCGCCAGCAGCTTGGCTACGGCTGGAAACACCATATATTTT
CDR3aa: CASSLATAGNTIYF

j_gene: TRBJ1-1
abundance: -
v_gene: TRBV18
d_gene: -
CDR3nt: TGTGCCAGCTCACCAGGGAACACTGAAGCTTTCTTT
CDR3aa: CASSPGNTEAFF

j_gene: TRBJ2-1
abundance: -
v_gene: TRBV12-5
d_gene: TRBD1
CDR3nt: TGTGCTAGTGGTCCCGACCACAGGGGATACAATGAGCAGTTCTTC
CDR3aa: CASGPDHRGYNEQFF

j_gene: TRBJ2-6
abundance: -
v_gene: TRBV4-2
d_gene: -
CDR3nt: TGTGCCAGCAGCCTCCCCCCAGGCAGCTCTGGGGCCAACGTCCTGACTTTC
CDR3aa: CASSLPPGSSGANVLTF

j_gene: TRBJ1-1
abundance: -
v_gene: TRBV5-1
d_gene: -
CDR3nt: TGCGCCAGCAGCTTCAAGGGGCAGAACACTGAAGCTTTCTTT
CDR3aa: CASSFKGQNTEAFF

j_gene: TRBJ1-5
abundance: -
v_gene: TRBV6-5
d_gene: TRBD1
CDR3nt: TGTGCCAGCAGGCCTTCAGGGGGCGGTCAGCCCCAGCATTTT
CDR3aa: CASRPSGGGQPQHF

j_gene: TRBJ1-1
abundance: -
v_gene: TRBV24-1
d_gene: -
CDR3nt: TGTGCCACCAGGAGGACGAAAGGGAGTGAAGCTTTCTTT
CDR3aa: CATRRTKGSEAFF

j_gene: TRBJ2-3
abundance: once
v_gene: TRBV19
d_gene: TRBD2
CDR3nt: TGTGCCAGTAGTATCATCAGCGGGGGGCGAAGCACAGATACGCAGTATTTT
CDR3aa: CASSIISGGRSTDTQYF

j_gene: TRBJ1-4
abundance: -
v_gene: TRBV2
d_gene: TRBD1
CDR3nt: TGTGCCAGCGGACAGGGACGAGGAGAAAAACTGTTTTTT
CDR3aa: CASGQGRGEKLFF

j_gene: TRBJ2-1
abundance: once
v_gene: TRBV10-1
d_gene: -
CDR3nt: TGCGCCAGCAGCCGAGGGGCAGGGGCCCCTTGGTTCTTC
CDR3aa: CASSRGAGAPWFF

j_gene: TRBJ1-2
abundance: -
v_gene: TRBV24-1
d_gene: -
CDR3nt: TGTGCCACCAGTGACCCAGGGTCTAACTATGGCTACACCTTC
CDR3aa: CATSDPGSNYGYTF

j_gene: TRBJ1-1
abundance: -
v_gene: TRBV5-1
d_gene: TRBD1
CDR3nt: TGCGCCAGCAGCTTGGCCATAGCAGGGGGCCTTGAAGCTTTCTTT
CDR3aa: CASSLAIAGGLEAFF

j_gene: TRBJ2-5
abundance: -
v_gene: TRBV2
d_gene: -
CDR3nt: TGTGCCAGCAGTTCTTTAGAGACCCAGTACTTC
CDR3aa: CASSSLETQYF

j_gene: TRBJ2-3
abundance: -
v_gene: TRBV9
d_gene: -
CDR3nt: TGTGCCAGCAGCGTACGAATCTCAGATACGCAGTATTTT
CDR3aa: CASSVRISDTQYF